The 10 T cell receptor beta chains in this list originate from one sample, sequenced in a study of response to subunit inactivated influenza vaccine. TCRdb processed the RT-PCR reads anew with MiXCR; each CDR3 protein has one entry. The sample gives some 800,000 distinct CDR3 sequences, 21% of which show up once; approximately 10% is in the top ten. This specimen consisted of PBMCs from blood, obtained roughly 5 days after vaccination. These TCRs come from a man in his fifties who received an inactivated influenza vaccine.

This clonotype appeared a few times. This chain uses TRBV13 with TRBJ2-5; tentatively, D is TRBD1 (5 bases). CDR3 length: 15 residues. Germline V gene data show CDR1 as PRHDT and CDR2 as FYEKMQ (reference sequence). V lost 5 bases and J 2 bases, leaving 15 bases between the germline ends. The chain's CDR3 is CASSRRPTVQETQYF. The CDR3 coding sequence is TGTGCCAGCAGCCGAAGGCCGACAGTACAAGAGACCCAGTACTTC.

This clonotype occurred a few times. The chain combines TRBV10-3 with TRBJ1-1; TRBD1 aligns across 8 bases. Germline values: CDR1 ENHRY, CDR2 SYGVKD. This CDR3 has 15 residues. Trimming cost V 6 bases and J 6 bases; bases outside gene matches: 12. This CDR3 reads CAIRTPGQVDAEAFF. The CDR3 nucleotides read TGTGCCATCAGAACCCCGGGACAGGTGGACGCTGAAGCTTTCTTT.

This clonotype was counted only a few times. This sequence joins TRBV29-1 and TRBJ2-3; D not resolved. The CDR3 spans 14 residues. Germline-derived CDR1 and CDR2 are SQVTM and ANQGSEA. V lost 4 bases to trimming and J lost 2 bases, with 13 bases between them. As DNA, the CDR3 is TGCAGCGTTGGGAACAAATTACTCACAGATACGCAGTATTTT. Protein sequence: CSVGNKLLTDTQYF.

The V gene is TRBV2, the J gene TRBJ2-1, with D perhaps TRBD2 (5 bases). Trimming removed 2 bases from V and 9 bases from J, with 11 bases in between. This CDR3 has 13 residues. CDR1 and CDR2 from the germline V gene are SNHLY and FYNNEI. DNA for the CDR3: TGTGCCAGCAGTGAATGGCGGGCATCTGAGCAGTTCTTC. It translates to CASSEWRASEQFF.

This CDR3 reads CASRPGTSSPLHF. The CDR3, as DNA: TGTGCCAGCAGACCCGGGACTAGTTCACCCCTCCACTTT. V is TRBV6-1 and J is TRBJ1-6; a weak D match, TRBD1 (5 bases). Trimming stripped 6 bases from V and 9 bases from J, with 12 bases between. Germline V gene sequence: CDR1 MNHNS, CDR2 SASEGT. There are 13 residues in the CDR3.

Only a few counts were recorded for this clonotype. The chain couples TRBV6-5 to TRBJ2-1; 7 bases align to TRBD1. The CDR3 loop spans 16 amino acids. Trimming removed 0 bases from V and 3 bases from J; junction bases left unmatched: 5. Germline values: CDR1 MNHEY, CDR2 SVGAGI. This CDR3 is CASSYSRTGIYNEQFF. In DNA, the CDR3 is TGTGCCAGCAGTTACTCGAGGACAGGTATCTACAATGAGCAGTTCTTC.

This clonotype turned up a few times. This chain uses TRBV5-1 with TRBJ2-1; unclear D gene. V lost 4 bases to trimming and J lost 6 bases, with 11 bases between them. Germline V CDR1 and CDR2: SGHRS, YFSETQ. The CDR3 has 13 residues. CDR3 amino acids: CASSPSFSNEQFF. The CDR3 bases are TGCGCCAGCAGCCCTTCCTTCAGCAATGAGCAGTTCTTC.

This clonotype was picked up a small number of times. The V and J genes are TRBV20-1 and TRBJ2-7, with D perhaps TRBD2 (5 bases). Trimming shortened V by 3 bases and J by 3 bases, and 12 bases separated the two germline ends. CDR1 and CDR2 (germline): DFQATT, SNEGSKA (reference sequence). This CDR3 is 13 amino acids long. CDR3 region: CSARRESLYEQYF. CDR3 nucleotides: TGCAGTGCTAGGAGGGAGAGCCTCTACGAGCAGTACTTC.

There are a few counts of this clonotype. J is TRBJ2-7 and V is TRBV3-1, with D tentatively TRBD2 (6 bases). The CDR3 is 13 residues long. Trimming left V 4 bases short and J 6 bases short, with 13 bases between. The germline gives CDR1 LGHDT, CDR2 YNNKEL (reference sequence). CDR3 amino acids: CASSPGVGGEQYF. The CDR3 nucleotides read TGTGCCAGCAGCCCGGGCGTCGGGGGCGAGCAGTACTTC.

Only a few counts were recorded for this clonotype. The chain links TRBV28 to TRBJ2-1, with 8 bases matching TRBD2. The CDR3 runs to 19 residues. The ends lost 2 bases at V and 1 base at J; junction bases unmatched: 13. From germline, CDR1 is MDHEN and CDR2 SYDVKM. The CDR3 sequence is CASSLGKREKIWSYNEQFF. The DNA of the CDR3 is TGTGCCAGCAGTTTAGGCAAGCGGGAGAAGATTTGGTCCTACAATGAGCAGTTCTTC.